These T cell receptor beta chains were read from a single sample in a study of T cells in Graves' hyperthyroidism and ophthalmopathy. TCRdb called the multiplex PCR reads again in MiXCR, with one record for every CDR3 protein. Of around 800,000 distinct CDR3 sequences listed, over 35% are singletons. Sequencing used blood. All receptors come from a man between 18 and 29 years old with Graves' hyperthyroidism. Both conserved end residues are part of each CDR3. A D gene is named only where the DNA matches it firmly. The size of a clone is reported for some rows only, either as once, few or many, or as a class for expanded clones.

d_call j_call v_call clone_size cdr3_aa cdr3_nt
- TRBJ1-5 TRBV14 many CASSQGSGSPQHF TGTGCCAGCAGCCAAGGAAGCGGGTCGCCCCAGCATTTT
- TRBJ2-2 TRBV29-1 few CSVVGDPPKTGELFF TGCAGCGTTGTCGGGGACCCCCCGAAGACCGGGGAGCTGTTTTTT
TRBD1 TRBJ1-1 TRBV5-1 few CASSADRVGDTEAFF TGCGCCAGCAGCGCGGACAGGGTAGGGGACACTGAAGCTTTCTTT
- TRBJ1-3 TRBV7-9 - CASSYAGETGNTIYF TGTGCCAGCAGTTACGCGGGGGAGACTGGAAACACCATATATTTT
TRBD1 TRBJ2-7 TRBV5-1 - CASRPTGQVYEQYF TGTGCCAGCAGACCTACCGGACAGGTCTACGAGCAGTACTTC
TRBD2 TRBJ2-7 TRBV12-3/TRBV12-4 - CASTLAGATYEQYF TGTGCCAGCACCCTAGCGGGGGCAACCTACGAGCAGTACTTC
TRBD1 TRBJ1-2 TRBV2 many CASSVDRGNYGYTF TGTGCCAGCAGTGTGGACAGGGGTAACTATGGCTACACCTTC
- TRBJ2-6 TRBV25-1 - CASTIGPGGANVLTF TGTGCCAGCACTATCGGGCCCGGAGGGGCCAACGTCCTGACTTTC
- TRBJ2-7 TRBV4-1 - CASSPPRGDEQYF TGTGCCAGCAGCCCCCCTCGAGGGGACGAGCAGTACTTC
- TRBJ1-2 TRBV5-6 - CASSLAGGNTF TGTGCCAGCAGCTTGGCCGGGGGGAACACCTTC
- TRBJ2-7 TRBV7-2 - CASSQRRGGGHEQYF TGCGCCAGCAGCCAACGTCGGGGAGGAGGCCACGAGCAGTACTTC
TRBD2 TRBJ2-7 TRBV7-2 - CASSFSGGGISYEQYF TGTGCCAGCAGCTTCAGCGGGGGGGGTATCTCCTACGAGCAGTACTTC
TRBD1 TRBJ2-2 TRBV29-1 many CSVSGQANTGELFF TGCAGCGTTTCGGGACAGGCCAACACCGGGGAGCTGTTTTTT
- TRBJ1-3 TRBV19 many CASRAQGSGNTIYF TGTGCCAGTAGAGCTCAGGGCTCTGGAAACACCATATATTTT
TRBD1 TRBJ1-4 TRBV5-1 many CASSSGTGGEKLFF TGTGCCAGCAGTTCCGGGACAGGAGGGGAAAAACTGTTTTTT
- TRBJ1-2 TRBV12-3/TRBV12-4 - CASSGVGGYGYTF TGTGCCAGCAGTGGGGTGGGTGGCTATGGCTACACCTTC
- TRBJ1-1 TRBV20-1 many CSARESPEAFF TGCAGTGCTAGAGAAAGCCCTGAAGCTTTCTTT
- TRBJ2-5 TRBV7-9 - CAGTLDGGTETQYF TGTGCCGGCACATTGGACGGAGGGACAGAGACCCAGTACTTC
- TRBJ2-2 TRBV29-1 few CSVGRSKNTGELFF TGCAGCGTTGGAAGATCCAAGAACACCGGGGAGCTGTTTTTT
- TRBJ1-1 TRBV19 many CASNTEKNTEAFF TGTGCCAGTAACACGGAAAAGAACACTGAAGCTTTCTTT